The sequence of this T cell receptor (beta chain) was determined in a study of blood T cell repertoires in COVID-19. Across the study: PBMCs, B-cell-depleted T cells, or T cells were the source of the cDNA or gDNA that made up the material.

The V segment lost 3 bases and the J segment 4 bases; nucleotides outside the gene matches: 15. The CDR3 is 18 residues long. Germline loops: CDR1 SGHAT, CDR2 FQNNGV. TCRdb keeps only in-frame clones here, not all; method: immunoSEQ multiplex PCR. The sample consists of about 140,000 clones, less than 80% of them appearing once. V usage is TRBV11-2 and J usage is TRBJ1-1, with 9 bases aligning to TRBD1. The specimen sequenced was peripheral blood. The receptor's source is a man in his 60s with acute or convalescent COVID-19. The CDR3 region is CASSLTGTGIGVSTEAFF. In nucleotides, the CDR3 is TGTGCCAGCAGCTTGACCGGGACAGGGATAGGGGTTAGCACTGAAGCTTTCTTT. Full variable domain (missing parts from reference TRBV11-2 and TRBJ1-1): EAGVAQSPRYKIIEKRQSVAFWCNPISGHATLYWYQQILGQGPKLLIQFQNNGVVDDSQLPKDRFSAERLKGVDSTLKIQPAKLEDSAVYLCASSLTGTGIGVSTEAFFGQGTRLTVV.